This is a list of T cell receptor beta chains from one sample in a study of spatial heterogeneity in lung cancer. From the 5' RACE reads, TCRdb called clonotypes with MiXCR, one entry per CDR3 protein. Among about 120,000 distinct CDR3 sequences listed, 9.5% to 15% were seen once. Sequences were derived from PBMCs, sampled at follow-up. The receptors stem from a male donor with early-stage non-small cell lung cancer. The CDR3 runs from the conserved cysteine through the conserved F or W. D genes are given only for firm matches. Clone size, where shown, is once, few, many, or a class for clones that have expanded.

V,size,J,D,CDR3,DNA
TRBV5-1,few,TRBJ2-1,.,CASSNLYNEQFF,TGCGCCAGCAGCAATCTTTACAATGAGCAGTTCTTC
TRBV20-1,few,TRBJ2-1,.,CSASSASHPYNEQFF,TGCAGTGCTAGTTCTGCTTCCCATCCCTACAATGAGCAGTTCTTC
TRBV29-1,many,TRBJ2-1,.,CSVEAWDNEQFF,TGCAGCGTTGAAGCGTGGGACAATGAGCAGTTCTTC
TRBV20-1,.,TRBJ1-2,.,CSARQQRFGYTF,TGCAGTGCTAGACAGCAGCGGTTTGGCTACACCTTC
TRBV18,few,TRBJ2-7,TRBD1,CASSPSGTGYYEQYF,TGTGCCAGCTCACCATCGGGGACAGGGTACTACGAGCAGTACTTC
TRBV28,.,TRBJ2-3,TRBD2,CASSFRDLAGSSTDTQYF,TGTGCCAGCAGTTTTCGGGACCTAGCGGGGTCTAGCACAGATACGCAGTATTTT
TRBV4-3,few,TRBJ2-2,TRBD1,CASSQALGQGAWGTGELFF,TGCGCCAGCAGCCAAGCCCTCGGACAGGGTGCATGGGGGACCGGGGAGCTGTTTTTT
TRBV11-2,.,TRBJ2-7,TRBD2,CASSFRDYSYEQYF,TGTGCCAGCAGCTTCCGGGACTACTCCTACGAGCAGTACTTC
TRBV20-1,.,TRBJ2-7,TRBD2,CSTNPGLLYEQYF,TGCAGTACCAATCCGGGACTACTTTACGAGCAGTACTTC
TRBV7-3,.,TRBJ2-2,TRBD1,CASSSGTGRMEELFF,TGTGCCAGCAGCTCCGGGACAGGGAGGATGGAGGAGCTGTTTTTT
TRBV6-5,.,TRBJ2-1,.,CASRHGTRRNEQFF,TGTGCCAGTCGTCATGGTACCCGGAGAAATGAGCAGTTCTTC
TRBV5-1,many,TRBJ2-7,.,CASSVLAGTLYEQYF,TGCGCCAGCAGCGTCCTGGCAGGCACACTCTACGAGCAGTACTTC
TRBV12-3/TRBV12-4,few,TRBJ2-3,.,CASSWRTLGSGDTQYF,TGTGCCAGCAGTTGGCGGACACTCGGATCAGGAGATACGCAGTATTTT
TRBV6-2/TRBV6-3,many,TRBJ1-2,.,CASSSTGTPYGYTF,TGTGCCAGCAGTTCAACAGGAACTCCCTATGGCTACACCTTC
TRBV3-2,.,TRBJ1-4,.,CASKAGTGQTNEKLFF,TGTGCCAGCAAAGCGGGGACAGGACAAACTAATGAAAAACTGTTTTTT
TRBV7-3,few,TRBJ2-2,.,CASSSYTGELFF,TGTGCCAGCAGCTCCTACACCGGGGAGCTGTTTTTT
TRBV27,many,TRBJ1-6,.,CASCEWGRNSPLHF,TGTGCCAGCTGTGAATGGGGGCGAAATTCACCCCTCCACTTT
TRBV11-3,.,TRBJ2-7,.,CASSLSIAGPPTYEQYF,TGTGCCAGCAGCTTATCAATTGCAGGGCCTCCGACCTACGAGCAGTACTTC
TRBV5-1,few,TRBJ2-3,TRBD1,CASSSGTGGTDTQYF,TGCGCCAGCAGCTCCGGGACAGGGGGCACAGATACGCAGTATTTT
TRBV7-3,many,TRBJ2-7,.,CASSLKGLGSSYEQYF,TGTGCCAGCAGCTTAAAGGGACTTGGGAGCTCCTACGAGCAGTACTTC
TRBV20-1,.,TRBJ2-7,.,CSARDSLGYEQYF,TGCAGTGCTAGAGATTCTCTTGGCTACGAGCAGTACTTC
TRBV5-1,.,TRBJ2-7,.,CASSSPGSYEQYF,TGCGCCAGCAGCTCCCCGGGATCATACGAGCAGTACTTC
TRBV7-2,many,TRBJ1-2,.,CASSPPQGRNYGYTF,TGTGCCAGCAGCCCCCCCCAGGGGCGCAACTATGGCTACACCTTC
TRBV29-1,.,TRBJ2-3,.,CSVEDLRSSSTDTQYF,TGCAGCGTTGAAGATCTTCGCTCGTCTAGCACAGATACGCAGTATTTT
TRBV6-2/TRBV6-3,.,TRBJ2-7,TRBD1,CASRQPGQKTYEQYF,TGTGCCAGCAGACAGCCGGGACAGAAAACCTACGAGCAGTACTTC
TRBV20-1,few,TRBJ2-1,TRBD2,CSASASGGQNEQFF,TGCAGTGCTAGTGCTAGCGGGGGGCAGAATGAGCAGTTCTTC
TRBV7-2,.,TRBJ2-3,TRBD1,CESRTGGTDTQYF,TGTGAGTCTCGGACAGGGGGCACAGATACGCAGTATTTT
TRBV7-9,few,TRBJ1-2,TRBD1,CASSPQGDGYTF,TGTGCCAGCAGCCCACAGGGGGATGGCTACACCTTC
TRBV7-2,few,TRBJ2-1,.,CASSPRTGYPTEQFF,TGTGCCAGCAGCCCACGAACAGGGTATCCGACTGAGCAGTTCTTC
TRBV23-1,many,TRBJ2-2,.,CASSQSREARRNTGELFF,TGCGCCAGCAGTCAGAGCCGGGAAGCCCGACGAAACACCGGGGAGCTGTTTTTT
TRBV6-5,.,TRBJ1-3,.,CASSYSKGGSGNTIYF,TGTGCCAGCAGTTACTCGAAGGGGGGCTCTGGAAACACCATATATTTT
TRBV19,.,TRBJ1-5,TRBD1,CASSTPGQGKGNQPQHF,TGTGCCAGTAGTACCCCGGGACAGGGGAAGGGCAATCAGCCCCAGCATTTT
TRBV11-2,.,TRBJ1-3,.,CASSFPGRGNTIYF,TGTGCCAGCAGCTTCCCTGGTAGGGGAAACACCATATATTTT
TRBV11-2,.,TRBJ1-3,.,CASSRGTSGNTIYF,TGTGCCAGCTCAAGGGGCACATCTGGAAACACCATATATTTT
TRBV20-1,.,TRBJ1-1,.,CSALTNTEAFF,TGCAGTGCTCTTACGAACACTGAAGCTTTCTTT
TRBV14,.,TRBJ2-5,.,CASSQARPSQETQYF,TGTGCCAGCAGCCAAGCTCGCCCTTCTCAAGAGACCCAGTACTTC
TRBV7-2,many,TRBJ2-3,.,CASSFGSSTDTQYF,TGTGCCAGCAGCTTCGGTAGTAGCACAGATACGCAGTATTTT
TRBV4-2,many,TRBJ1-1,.,CASSQGLFGENTEAFF,TGTGCCAGCAGCCAAGGCCTCTTCGGAGAGAACACTGAAGCTTTCTTT
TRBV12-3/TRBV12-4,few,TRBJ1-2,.,CASSRGLSLYGYTF,TGTGCCAGCAGCCGAGGGTTGTCCCTCTATGGCTACACCTTC
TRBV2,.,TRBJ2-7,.,CARGRPYEQYF,TGTGCCAGGGGACGGCCTTACGAGCAGTACTTC
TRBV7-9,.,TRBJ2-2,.,CASSQRQANTGELFF,TGTGCCAGCAGCCAACGACAGGCGAACACCGGGGAGCTGTTTTTT
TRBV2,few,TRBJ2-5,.,CASTKLASLQETQYF,TGTGCCAGCACGAAACTAGCCTCTCTCCAAGAGACCCAGTACTTC
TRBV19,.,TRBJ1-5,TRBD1,CASSDSGGAGQPQHF,TGTGCCAGTAGTGACTCAGGGGGCGCGGGTCAGCCCCAGCATTTT
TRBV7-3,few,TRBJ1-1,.,CASSFHSNTEAFF,TGTGCCAGCAGTTTCCACTCGAACACTGAAGCTTTCTTT
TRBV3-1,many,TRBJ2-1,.,CASSQDFGPSSYNEQFF,TGTGCCAGCAGCCAAGATTTCGGCCCGAGCTCCTACAATGAGCAGTTCTTC
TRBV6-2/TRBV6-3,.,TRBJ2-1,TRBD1,CATDDRGRLNEQFF,TGTGCCACCGATGACAGGGGGCGGCTAAATGAGCAGTTCTTC
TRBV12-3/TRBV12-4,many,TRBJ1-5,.,CASSPDGNRSPQHF,TGTGCCAGCAGCCCGGACGGAAACCGATCACCCCAGCATTTT
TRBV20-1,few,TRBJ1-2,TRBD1,CSASDRVAWGYTF,TGCAGTGCTTCTGACAGGGTGGCGTGGGGCTACACCTTC
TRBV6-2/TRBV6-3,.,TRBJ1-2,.,CASGEGGYGYTF,TGTGCCAGCGGCGAAGGAGGCTATGGCTACACCTTC